The clone carrying this TCR beta chain was counted many times. Antigen: not known. These data are taken from a study of T-cell reconstitution after alpha-beta-depleted transplantation in children. Study-wide points: A year had passed since transplant, and T-cell counts and diversity by then came mostly from newly produced T cells.

Preparation of the TCRbeta library was carried out with unique molecular identifiers. Each CDR3 protein gets one entry after TCRdb re-called the PCR reads with MiXCR. The sample gives 110,000 or so distinct CDR3 sequences, about 6.5% of which show up once; approximately 25% is in the top ten. This material consisted of PBMCs, mostly from graft donor cells, taken 360 days after TCRalphabeta/CD19-depleted stem cell transplant. The clonotype comes from a male patient aged 2 to 9 who had a stem cell transplant for acute lymphoblastic leukemia, so the T cells may come from the graft donor.

In nucleotides, the CDR3 is TGCAGCGTTACGGGACTAGCGGCATACAATGAGCAGTTCTTC. Translated: CSVTGLAAYNEQFF. This sequence joins TRBV29-1 and TRBJ2-1; TRBD2 agrees at 11 bases. CDR3 size: 14 residues. Trimming cost V 5 bases and J 4 bases; bases outside gene matches: 4. Germline CDR1 and CDR2: SQVTM and ANQGSEA.